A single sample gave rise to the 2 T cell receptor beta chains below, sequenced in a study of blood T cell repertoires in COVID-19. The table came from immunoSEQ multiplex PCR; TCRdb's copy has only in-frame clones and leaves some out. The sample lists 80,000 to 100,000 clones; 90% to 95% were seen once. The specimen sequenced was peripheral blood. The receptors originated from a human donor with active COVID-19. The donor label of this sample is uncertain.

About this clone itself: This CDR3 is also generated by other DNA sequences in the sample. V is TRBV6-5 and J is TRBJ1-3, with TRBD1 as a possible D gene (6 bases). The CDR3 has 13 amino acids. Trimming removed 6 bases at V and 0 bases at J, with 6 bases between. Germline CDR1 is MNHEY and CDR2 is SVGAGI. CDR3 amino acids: CASRQGSGNTIYF. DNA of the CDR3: TGTGCCAGCAGACAGGGCTCTGGAAACACCATATATTTT.

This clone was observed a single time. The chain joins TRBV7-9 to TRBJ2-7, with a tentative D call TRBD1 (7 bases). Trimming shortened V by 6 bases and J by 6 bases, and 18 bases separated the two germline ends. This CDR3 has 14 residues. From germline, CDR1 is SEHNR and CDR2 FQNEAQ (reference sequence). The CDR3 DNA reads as TGTGCCAGCAGGGTTGGGCAGGGGGAGGTCGAGCAGTACTTC. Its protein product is CASRVGQGEVEQYF. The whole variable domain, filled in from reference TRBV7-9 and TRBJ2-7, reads DTGVSQNPRHKITKRGQNVTFRCDPISEHNRLYWYRQTLGQGPEFLTYFQNEAQLEKSRLLSDRFSAERPKGSFSTLEIQRTEQGDSAMYLCASRVGQGEVEQYFGPGTRLTVT.